Included here is one TCR beta chain sequence, with context. This sample was taken from a study of OX40 agonist ivuxolimab in advanced cancers. Across the study: Cohort: 80% to 85% men, mean age 60, aged about 23 to 79.

The V end was cut by 7 bases, the J end by 0 bases, with 16 bases between. Germline V gene data show CDR1 as LNHDA and CDR2 as SQIVND (reference sequence). The CDR3 sequence is 16 residues long. Here immunoSEQ multiplex PCR was the method, and the copy in TCRdb shows in-frame clones only, minus some. The sample gives roughly 70,000 clones, approximately 90% of which show up once; about 4% is in the top ten. This chain joins TRBV19 and TRBJ1-5; TRBD1 might be the D (6 bases). The source of this sequence is an adult with an advanced solid tumor such as melanoma, head and neck, liver or kidney cancer. The input for sequencing was CD4+ or CD8+ T cells sorted from blood, taken in a trial of the OX40 agonist ivuxolimab. In DNA form, the CDR3 reads TGTGCCAGTATGATGGGGACATCACTTAGCAATCAGCCCCAGCATTTT. This gives the protein CASMMGTSLSNQPQHF. Drawing the rest from reference TRBV19 and TRBJ1-5, the complete variable domain is DGGITQSPKYLFRKEGQNVTLSCEQNLNHDAMYWYRQDPGQGLRLIYYSQIVNDFQKGDIAEGYSVSREKKESFPLTVTSAQKNPTAFYLCASMMGTSLSNQPQHFGDGTRLSIL.